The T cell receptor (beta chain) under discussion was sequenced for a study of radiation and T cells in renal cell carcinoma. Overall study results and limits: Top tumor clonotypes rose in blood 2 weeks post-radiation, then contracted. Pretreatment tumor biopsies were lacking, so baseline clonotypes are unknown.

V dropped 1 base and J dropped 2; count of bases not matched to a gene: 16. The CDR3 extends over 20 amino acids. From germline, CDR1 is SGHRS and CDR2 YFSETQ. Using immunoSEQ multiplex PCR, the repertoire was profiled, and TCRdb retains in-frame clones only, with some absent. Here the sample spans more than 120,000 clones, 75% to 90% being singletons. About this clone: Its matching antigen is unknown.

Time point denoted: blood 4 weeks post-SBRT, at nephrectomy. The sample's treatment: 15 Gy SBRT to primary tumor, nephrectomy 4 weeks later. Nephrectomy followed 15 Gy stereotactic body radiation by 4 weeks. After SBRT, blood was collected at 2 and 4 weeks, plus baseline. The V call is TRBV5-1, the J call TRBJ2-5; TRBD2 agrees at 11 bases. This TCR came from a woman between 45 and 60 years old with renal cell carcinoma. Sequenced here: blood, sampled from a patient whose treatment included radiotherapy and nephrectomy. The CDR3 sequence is CASSLRRLAGRTGRQETQYF. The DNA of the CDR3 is TGCGCCAGCAGCTTGCGGAGACTAGCGGGAAGGACTGGGCGGCAAGAGACCCAGTACTTC. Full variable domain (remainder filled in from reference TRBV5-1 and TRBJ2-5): KAGVTQTPRYLIKTRGQQVTLSCSPISGHRSVSWYQQTPGQGLQFLFEYFSETQRNKGNFPGRFSGRQFSNSRSEMNVSTLELGDSALYLCASSLRRLAGRTGRQETQYFGPGTRLLVL.